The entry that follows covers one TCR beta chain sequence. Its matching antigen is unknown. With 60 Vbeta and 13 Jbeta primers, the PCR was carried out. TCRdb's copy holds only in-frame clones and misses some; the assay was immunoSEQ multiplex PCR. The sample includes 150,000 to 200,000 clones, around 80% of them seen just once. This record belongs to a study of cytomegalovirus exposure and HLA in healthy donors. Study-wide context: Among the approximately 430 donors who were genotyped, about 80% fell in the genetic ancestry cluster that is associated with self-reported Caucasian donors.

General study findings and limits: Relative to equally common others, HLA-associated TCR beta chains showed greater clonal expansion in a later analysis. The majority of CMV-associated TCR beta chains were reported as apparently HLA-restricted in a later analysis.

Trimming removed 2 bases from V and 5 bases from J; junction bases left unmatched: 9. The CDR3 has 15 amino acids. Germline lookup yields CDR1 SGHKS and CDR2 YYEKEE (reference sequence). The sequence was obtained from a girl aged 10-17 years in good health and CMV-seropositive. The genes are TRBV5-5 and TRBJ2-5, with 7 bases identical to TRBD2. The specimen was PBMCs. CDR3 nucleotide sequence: TGTGCCAGCAGCTTAGACCTTCGGGGGGTCGAGACCCAGTACTTC. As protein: CASSLDLRGVETQYF.